This T cell receptor delta chain was documented in a study of gamma-delta chains in newborns, infants, children. Study details: Microbial exposure reportedly drives polyclonal innate γδ T cell expansion after birth.

TCRdb made new clone calls on the reads using CATT. This table holds around 3,700 delta-chain clones, under 1.5% found once. The CDR3 spans 13 residues. J was trimmed by 4 bases and V by 2 bases; bases with no gene match: 2. Germline assignment: CDR1 TVYSNPD and CDR2 GDNSRS (reference sequence). This clone was seen a handful of times. The protein held in TCRdb is that of a much larger clone and does not match this DNA's translation at residue 7, likely because of a read error; the protein shown is translated from the DNA. Input material: blood. The sequence was obtained from a child who was a newborn, infant or young child, either healthy, febrile or measles-vaccinated (not recorded which). The chain joins TRDV3 to TRDJ2, with 9 bases identical to TRDD3. The CDR3 protein is CAFLGDSTAQLFF. In DNA form, the CDR3 reads TGTGCCTTTCTGGGGGATTCGACAGCACAACTCTTCTTT.